This entry describes one T cell receptor (beta chain). Antigen specificity is unknown. The sample originates from a study of beta chain features in type 1 diabetes. Points from the study as a whole: The study found moderately but significantly shorter TCRB CDR3s in all four CD4+ subsets of Type 1 diabetes patients.

Of the isolated RNA, all was reverse transcribed, and so the sequenced material was expressed TCRB transcripts. The method was immunoSEQ multiplex PCR; TCRdb's version includes in-frame clones alone and lacks a portion of them. This table has around 500,000 clones, 30% appearing once. Germline values: CDR1 LNHNV, CDR2 YYDKDF (reference sequence). The ends were cut back, 3 bases at V and 8 bases at J, with 10 bases in the middle. The CDR3 has 13 residues. Material: naive CD4+ T cells from blood. The chain is built from TRBV15 and TRBJ1-4, with D unresolved. The TCR originated in a man between 18 and 29 years old in good health. The CDR3 here is CATSSPIGEKLFF. CDR3 in DNA: TGTGCCACCAGCAGTCCCATTGGAGAAAAACTGTTTTTT.